This TCR beta chain emerged from a study of T cells in Graves' hyperthyroidism and ophthalmopathy. There were TCR beta CDR3 regions amplified from RNA transcripts. A set of HTBI primers served as the primers for a first-round RT-PCR of the TCR CDR3. Via MiXCR, TCRdb re-called the multiplex PCR reads, giving one row per CDR3 protein. This table holds 250,000 to 300,000 distinct CDR3 sequences, about 14% found once. This clonotype was detected ten times or more. Sequences were obtained from blood. The clonotype comes from a young woman with Graves' hyperthyroidism that later progressed to Graves' ophthalmopathy.

CDR3 nucleotides: TGCAGTGCTAGAGTTGGCGGAGGAGTCAACAATGAGCAGTTCTTC. It yields the protein CSARVGGGVNNEQFF. J is TRBJ2-1 and V is TRBV20-1, with TRBD2 as a possible D gene (5 bases). V lost 1 base to trimming and J lost 5 bases, with 15 bases between them. Germline V gives CDR1 DFQATT, CDR2 SNEGSKA (reference sequence). This CDR3 spans 15 amino acids.